Listed below are T cell receptor beta chains from one sample, sequenced in a study of blood T cells in healthy people across ages. Each CDR3 protein is one row after TCRdb ran MiXCR on the 5' RACE reads. Altogether hundreds of thousands of distinct CDR3 sequences are present, more than 45% being singletons, with the ten largest covering about 13%. Sequencing input: blood. The receptors were sampled from an elderly woman in good health. Each CDR3 is given with its conserved first and last residue. D genes are given only for firm matches. Part of the rows lack a size; the others show once, few, many or a class for expanded clones.

clone_size,j_call,d_call,v_call,cdr3_aa,cdr3_nt
NA,TRBJ1-2,NA,TRBV12-3/TRBV12-4,CASSPQELYGYTF,TGTGCCAGCAGTCCCCAGGAGCTTTATGGCTACACCTTC
few,TRBJ2-7,TRBD2,TRBV28,CASSSGLGSEQYF,TGTGCCAGCAGTTCTGGACTAGGCAGCGAGCAGTACTTC
few,TRBJ2-5,NA,TRBV20-1,CSASRPLGGSRTQYF,TGCAGTGCTTCCCGACCCTTAGGGGGGTCGCGGACCCAGTACTTC
many,TRBJ2-7,NA,TRBV12-5,CASDPVRWVPFEQYF,TGTGCTAGTGACCCCGTAAGGTGGGTCCCTTTCGAGCAGTACTTC
NA,TRBJ1-2,NA,TRBV20-1,CNGGTDYGYTF,TGCAATGGGGGGACGGACTATGGCTACACCTTC
few,TRBJ2-7,TRBD2,TRBV4-2,CASSQTAGTIVYEQYF,TGTGCCAGCAGCCAAACCGCCGGGACTATCGTTTACGAGCAGTACTTC
NA,TRBJ2-3,NA,TRBV18,CASSLGEMTDTQYF,TGTGCCAGCTCACTTGGCGAGATGACAGATACGCAGTATTTT
once,TRBJ2-4,NA,TRBV15,CATSSTQGLAKSIQYF,TGTGCCACCAGCAGTACGCAGGGGTTGGCGAAAAGCATTCAGTACTTC
NA,TRBJ2-3,NA,TRBV24-1,CATTSGAVADTQYF,TGTGCCACTACCAGTGGGGCAGTAGCAGATACGCAGTATTTT
many,TRBJ1-4,TRBD1,TRBV7-8,CASSSRDRGIRGNEKLFF,TGTGCCAGCAGCAGCCGGGACAGGGGAATAAGGGGAAATGAAAAACTGTTTTTT
many,TRBJ2-3,NA,TRBV7-2,CASSLGSGDTQYF,TGCGCCAGCAGCTTGGGGAGCGGGGATACGCAGTATTTT
NA,TRBJ1-2,NA,TRBV20-1,CSARDHGGPHGYTF,TGCAGTGCTAGAGATCACGGGGGCCCTCATGGCTACACCTTC
NA,TRBJ1-1,NA,TRBV20-1,CSAREGCTEAFF,TGCAGTGCTAGAGAGGGATGTACTGAAGCTTTCTTT
few,TRBJ1-1,NA,TRBV30,CAWSLRSEAFF,TGTGCCTGGAGTCTCCGTTCTGAAGCTTTCTTT
once,TRBJ2-1,NA,TRBV20-1,CSVTADLYEQFF,TGCAGTGTTACGGCCGATCTATATGAGCAGTTCTTC
many,TRBJ2-5,NA,TRBV18,CASSPGAPETQYF,TGTGCCAGCTCACCGGGGGCTCCCGAGACCCAGTACTTC
few,TRBJ2-3,NA,TRBV24-1,CATSQAPLGIGTQYF,TGTGCCACCAGTCAAGCGCCTTTGGGTATTGGTACGCAGTATTTT
many,TRBJ2-1,TRBD2,TRBV29-1,CSALAGGSEQFF,TGCAGCGCCCTAGCGGGAGGGAGTGAGCAGTTCTTC
NA,TRBJ2-7,TRBD2,TRBV20-1,CSASGLAGSSYEQYF,TGCAGTGCTAGTGGGTTAGCGGGCAGCTCCTACGAGCAGTACTTC
NA,TRBJ1-1,TRBD1,TRBV10-3,CAIRDRDRDTEAFF,TGTGCCATCAGAGACCGGGACAGGGACACTGAAGCTTTCTTT
many,TRBJ1-1,TRBD1,TRBV10-3,CAISGDRATEAFF,TGTGCCATCAGTGGGGACAGGGCCACTGAAGCTTTCTTT
few,TRBJ1-5,NA,TRBV20-1,CSASREGQPQHF,TGCAGTGCTAGTCGGGAGGGACAGCCCCAGCATTTT
NA,TRBJ2-3,NA,TRBV18,CASSPSPRLRDTQYF,TGTGCCAGCTCACCATCTCCGCGGCTCCGGGATACGCAGTATTTT
few,TRBJ2-1,NA,TRBV7-2,CASSKTTYNEQFF,TGTGCCAGCAGCAAGACAACTTACAATGAGCAGTTCTTC
NA,TRBJ2-1,NA,TRBV12-3/TRBV12-4,CASSLDELTRYNEQFF,TGTGCCAGCAGTTTAGACGAGCTTACCCGGTACAATGAGCAGTTCTTC
NA,TRBJ2-5,NA,TRBV20-1,CSARDRTDEQYF,TGCAGTGCTAGAGATCGTACGGATGAGCAGTACTTC
NA,TRBJ2-3,TRBD2,TRBV12-3/TRBV12-4,CASSLALAEGGDTQYF,TGTGCCAGCAGTTTAGCGCTAGCGGAGGGAGGAGATACGCAGTATTTT
few,TRBJ2-1,NA,TRBV7-3,CASSLTFGSQGPQFF,TGTGCCAGCAGCTTAACGTTTGGCTCCCAGGGTCCCCAGTTCTTC
many,TRBJ2-1,NA,TRBV24-1,CATDRGNEQFF,TGTGCCACCGATCGTGGGAATGAGCAGTTCTTC
many,TRBJ2-5,TRBD2,TRBV11-2,CASSLRGGVETQYF,TGTGCCAGCAGCTTAAGGGGAGGGGTCGAGACCCAGTACTTC
NA,TRBJ2-7,TRBD1,TRBV29-1,CSVGQDSYNEQYF,TGCAGCGTAGGACAGGACTCCTACAATGAGCAGTACTTC
few,TRBJ1-1,NA,TRBV5-1,CASSLEGPGPNTEAFF,TGCGCCAGCAGCTTGGAAGGGCCAGGGCCGAACACTGAAGCTTTCTTT
NA,TRBJ2-3,TRBD2,TRBV20-1,CSARSRTSGGSTDTQYF,TGCAGTGCTAGATCCCGGACTAGCGGGGGGTCCACAGATACGCAGTATTTT
NA,TRBJ1-2,NA,TRBV5-1,CASSLDNRCGYTF,TGCGCCAGCAGCTTGGACAATAGGTGCGGCTACACCTTC
NA,TRBJ2-7,NA,TRBV18,CASASGTFYEQYF,TGTGCCAGCGCATCCGGGACTTTCTACGAGCAGTACTTC
NA,TRBJ2-5,NA,TRBV24-1,CATAELENEQYF,TGCGCCACGGCCGAATTAGAGAATGAGCAGTACTTC
many,TRBJ1-1,TRBD1,TRBV6-5,CASSWGQGEGEAFF,TGTGCCAGCAGTTGGGGACAGGGGGAAGGTGAAGCTTTCTTT
few,TRBJ2-5,NA,TRBV7-9,CASRRRGARGAGETQYF,TGTGCCAGCAGACGAAGAGGGGCGCGAGGTGCGGGAGAGACCCAGTACTTC
many,TRBJ2-5,TRBD2,TRBV7-2,CASSLSGGFETQYF,TGTGCCAGCAGCTTATCGGGGGGGTTTGAGACCCAGTACTTC
NA,TRBJ1-4,NA,TRBV5-1,CASSLAQTATNEKLFF,TGCGCCAGCAGCTTGGCCCAGACGGCAACTAATGAAAAACTGTTTTTT
many,TRBJ1-2,NA,TRBV5-1,CASQLGAGSLYGYTF,TGCGCCAGTCAGCTTGGAGCGGGCAGCTTGTACGGCTACACCTTC
many,TRBJ2-1,TRBD2,TRBV2,CASSEDREASNEQFF,TGTGCCAGCAGTGAAGATCGGGAGGCGTCAAATGAGCAGTTCTTC
NA,TRBJ2-6,NA,TRBV20-1,CSARDRAATSGANVLTF,TGCAGTGCTAGAGATCGGGCAGCTACCTCTGGGGCCAACGTCCTGACTTTC
NA,TRBJ1-2,NA,TRBV5-1,CASSLPGGGGYGYTF,TGCGCCAGCAGCTTGCCCGGGGGGGGTGGCTATGGCTACACCTTC
NA,TRBJ2-7,TRBD1,TRBV4-2,CASSQDRTGGLREQYF,TGTGCCAGCAGCCAAGATAGGACAGGGGGCCTGAGAGAGCAGTACTTC
many,TRBJ1-2,NA,TRBV7-2,CASSASRPYGYTF,TGTGCCAGCAGCGCATCCCGTCCCTATGGCTACACCTTC
NA,TRBJ2-1,TRBD2,TRBV13,CASSWTSGPPEQFF,TGTGCCAGCAGCTGGACTAGCGGGCCCCCCGAGCAGTTCTTC
NA,TRBJ2-7,NA,TRBV20-1,CLLGGSGVNSSYKEQYF,TGTCTTCTAGGGGGTAGCGGTGTTAATAGCTCCTACAAAGAGCAGTACTTC
NA,TRBJ2-5,TRBD2,TRBV12-3/TRBV12-4,CASRAGLAGGRQYF,TGTGCCAGCAGAGCGGGACTAGCGGGGGGGCGACAGTACTTC
NA,TRBJ1-2,TRBD1,TRBV18,CASSPQRGLYDGYTF,TGTGCCAGCTCACCTCAAAGGGGGCTTTATGATGGCTACACCTTC
NA,TRBJ2-7,NA,TRBV7-3,CASSPNPSGYNEQYF,TGTGCCAGCAGCCCAAACCCCTCCGGATACAATGAGCAGTACTTC
NA,TRBJ2-1,TRBD1,TRBV6-6,CASTNPRDRGNNEQFF,TGTGCCAGCACAAACCCACGGGACAGGGGAAACAATGAGCAGTTCTTC
NA,TRBJ2-1,NA,TRBV7-2,CAGSPFGGSYNEQFF,TGTGCCGGCAGCCCCTTCGGCGGGTCCTACAATGAGCAGTTCTTC
few,TRBJ1-1,NA,TRBV12-3/TRBV12-4,CASSHLTEAFF,TGTGCCAGCAGCCATCTAACTGAAGCTTTCTTT
many,TRBJ1-1,NA,TRBV7-9,CASSTQTGTEAFF,TGTGCCAGCAGTACTCAGACCGGCACTGAAGCTTTCTTT
few,TRBJ2-1,TRBD2,TRBV6-5,CASSYGLADYNEQFF,TGTGCCAGCAGTTACGGACTAGCGGACTACAATGAGCAGTTCTTC
NA,TRBJ2-5,NA,TRBV12-3/TRBV12-4,CASSLSGGRTQYF,TGTGCCAGCAGTTTATCTGGGGGGAGAACCCAGTACTTC
NA,TRBJ2-7,TRBD2,TRBV7-6,CASSLRAGEEYEQYF,TGTGCCAGCAGCTTACGAGCGGGAGAGGAGTACGAGCAGTACTTC